This is a list of T cell receptor beta chains from one sample in a study of CD8+ T cells in alopecia areata. Clones were sequenced by immunoSEQ multiplex PCR, and TCRdb holds only the in-frame ones, with some missing. The sample includes under 250,000 clones, just over 55% of them seen just once. Sequencing input: CD8+ T cells sorted from blood. The receptor source for this set is a human donor in good health. Each CDR3 is given with its conserved first and last residue. D genes are given only for firm matches. A clone size is listed for some rows: how often the clone was seen (once, few, many), or a class if it is expanded.

J: TRBJ1-6
D: NA
size: few
V: TRBV6-1
CDR3: CASSDYNSPLHF
DNA: TGTGCCAGCAGTGACTATAATTCACCCCTCCACTTT

J: TRBJ2-1
D: NA
size: few
V: TRBV5-1
CDR3: CASSLWLSEQFF
DNA: TGCGCCAGCAGCTTGTGGTTGAGTGAGCAGTTCTTC

J: TRBJ1-1
D: NA
size: few
V: TRBV7-9
CDR3: CASSPPDMNTEAFF
DNA: TGTGCCAGCAGCCCCCCCGATATGAACACTGAAGCTTTCTTT

J: TRBJ2-7
D: TRBD1
size: NA
V: TRBV7-9
CDR3: CASSRTGIYEQYF
DNA: TGTGCCAGCAGCCGGACAGGGATCTACGAGCAGTACTTC

J: TRBJ2-7
D: TRBD2
size: few
V: TRBV30
CDR3: CAGEGMFYEQYF
DNA: TGTGCCGGGGAGGGAATGTTCTACGAGCAGTACTTC

J: TRBJ2-2
D: NA
size: few
V: TRBV7-7
CDR3: CASSYSVNTGELFF
DNA: TGTGCCAGCAGCTATTCTGTTAACACCGGGGAGCTGTTTTTT

J: TRBJ1-5
D: NA
size: NA
V: TRBV7-6
CDR3: CASSLGGEQPQHF
DNA: TGTGCCAGCAGCTTAGGAGGGGAGCAGCCCCAGCATTTT

J: TRBJ2-7
D: NA
size: NA
V: TRBV19
CDR3: CASSAGTVYEQYF
DNA: TGTGCCAGTAGTGCCGGGACGGTCTACGAGCAGTACTTC

J: TRBJ1-2
D: TRBD1
size: NA
V: TRBV4-1
CDR3: CASSQADRVYYGYTF
DNA: TGCGCCAGCAGCCAAGCGGACAGGGTTTACTATGGCTACACCTTC

J: TRBJ2-7
D: TRBD1
size: NA
V: TRBV5-4
CDR3: CASGLSGGAYEQYF
DNA: TGTGCCAGCGGCTTGTCAGGGGGCGCTTACGAGCAGTACTTC

J: TRBJ2-7
D: TRBD1
size: NA
V: TRBV5-1
CDR3: CASSHRDRGRIIGEQYF
DNA: TGCGCCAGCAGCCACCGGGACAGGGGGCGAATTATCGGAGAGCAGTACTTC

J: TRBJ1-2
D: NA
size: NA
V: TRBV29-1
CDR3: CSVEVSQGDYGYTF
DNA: TGCAGCGTTGAAGTGTCACAGGGTGACTATGGCTACACCTTC

J: TRBJ2-7
D: NA
size: NA
V: TRBV27
CDR3: CASSVTGSYEQYF
DNA: TGTGCCAGCAGTGTCACAGGCTCCTACGAGCAGTACTTC

J: TRBJ2-5
D: TRBD2
size: once
V: TRBV6-5
CDR3: CASSYWGGEGETQYF
DNA: TGTGCCAGCAGTTACTGGGGAGGGGAGGGAGAGACCCAGTACTTC

J: TRBJ1-2
D: TRBD1
size: once
V: TRBV7-9
CDR3: CASSVFSGTGGYGPYGYTF
DNA: TGTGCCAGCAGCGTTTTCTCCGGGACAGGGGGCTACGGACCCTATGGCTACACCTTC

J: TRBJ1-1
D: NA
size: few
V: TRBV7-9
CDR3: CASRGLVVEAFF
DNA: TGTGCCAGCAGGGGCCTTGTAGTGGAAGCTTTCTTT

J: TRBJ1-2
D: NA
size: few
V: TRBV29-1
CDR3: CSVEEAALGYGYTF
DNA: TGCAGCGTTGAGGAGGCGGCCCTAGGCTATGGCTACACCTTC

J: TRBJ2-7
D: NA
size: NA
V: TRBV5-1
CDR3: CASSLARQTFYEQYF
DNA: TGCGCCAGCAGCTTGGCAAGGCAGACCTTCTACGAGCAGTACTTC

J: TRBJ2-7
D: TRBD1
size: few
V: TRBV19
CDR3: CASSISGQGFEQYF
DNA: TGTGCCAGTAGTATCTCGGGACAGGGTTTCGAGCAGTACTTC

J: TRBJ2-7
D: NA
size: NA
V: TRBV4-1
CDR3: CASSQEQGIMDEQYF
DNA: TGCGCCAGCAGCCAAGAACAGGGAATTATGGACGAGCAGTACTTC

J: TRBJ2-7
D: NA
size: few
V: TRBV10-2
CDR3: CASSESYRAVDEQYF
DNA: TGCGCCAGCAGTGAGTCGTACAGGGCGGTGGACGAGCAGTACTTC

J: TRBJ2-2
D: TRBD2
size: NA
V: TRBV5-1
CDR3: CASSIGGTRVTGELFF
DNA: TGCGCCAGCAGCATCGGGGGGACTAGGGTCACCGGGGAGCTGTTTTTT

J: TRBJ2-7
D: NA
size: NA
V: TRBV29-1
CDR3: CSAGGVVGYEQYF
DNA: TGCAGCGCCGGTGGGGTGGTCGGCTACGAGCAGTACTTC

J: TRBJ1-3
D: TRBD1
size: NA
V: TRBV15
CDR3: CATSQIPGQGARGNTIYF
DNA: TGTGCCACCAGCCAGATCCCGGGACAGGGGGCGCGAGGAAACACCATATATTTT

J: TRBJ1-1
D: NA
size: NA
V: TRBV25-1
CDR3: CASSEGPQAFF
DNA: TGTGCCAGCAGTGAAGGCCCCCAAGCTTTCTTT

J: TRBJ1-2
D: NA
size: NA
V: TRBV7-9
CDR3: CASSLGGEGYYGYTF
DNA: TGTGCCAGCAGCTTAGGAGGGGAGGGATACTATGGCTACACCTTC

J: TRBJ1-1
D: TRBD1
size: NA
V: TRBV13
CDR3: CASSRRDREGVAFF
DNA: TGTGCCAGCAGCCGTCGGGACAGGGAAGGGGTAGCTTTCTTT

J: TRBJ2-7
D: TRBD1
size: few
V: TRBV14
CDR3: CASSPTGVQSSYEQYF
DNA: TGTGCCAGCAGCCCAACAGGGGTCCAGAGCTCCTACGAGCAGTACTTC

J: TRBJ2-1
D: TRBD2
size: NA
V: TRBV5-1
CDR3: CASSLGLAGEDEQFF
DNA: TGCGCCAGCAGCTTAGGACTAGCGGGGGAGGATGAGCAGTTCTTC

J: TRBJ1-2
D: NA
size: NA
V: TRBV5-6
CDR3: CASSWKQGALYGYTF
DNA: TGTGCCAGCAGCTGGAAACAGGGCGCGTTATATGGCTACACCTTC

J: TRBJ1-5
D: NA
size: NA
V: TRBV6-5
CDR3: CASSYGEGGQPQHF
DNA: TGTGCCAGCAGTTACGGGGAGGGTGGTCAGCCCCAGCATTTT

J: TRBJ1-1
D: TRBD1
size: once
V: TRBV13
CDR3: CASSTTGTGTEAFF
DNA: TGTGCCAGCAGCACGACCGGGACAGGGACAGAAGCTTTCTTT

J: TRBJ2-7
D: NA
size: NA
V: TRBV7-6
CDR3: CASSLEPGFSYEQYF
DNA: TGTGCCAGCAGCTTAGAGCCGGGGTTCTCCTACGAGCAGTACTTC

J: TRBJ2-5
D: NA
size: NA
V: TRBV28
CDR3: CASMNFGEEQETQYF
DNA: TGTGCCAGCATGAATTTCGGAGAGGAACAAGAGACCCAGTACTTC

J: TRBJ1-1
D: NA
size: NA
V: TRBV19
CDR3: CASSITRGGTEAFF
DNA: TGTGCCAGTAGTATTACCCGGGGAGGCACTGAAGCTTTCTTT

J: TRBJ1-2
D: TRBD1
size: few
V: TRBV27
CDR3: CASSLRTGHYDGYTF
DNA: TGTGCCAGCAGTTTACGGACAGGGCATTATGATGGCTACACCTTC

J: TRBJ1-5
D: NA
size: NA
V: TRBV7-2
CDR3: CASSLWSNQPQHF
DNA: TGTGCCAGCAGCTTATGGAGCAATCAGCCCCAGCATTTT

J: TRBJ2-2
D: NA
size: few
V: TRBV30
CDR3: CAWSRDTGELFF
DNA: TGTGCCTGGAGTCGAGACACCGGGGAGCTGTTTTTT

J: TRBJ1-2
D: NA
size: NA
V: TRBV29-1
CDR3: CSVRGAGPLNYGYTF
DNA: TGCAGCGTCCGCGGGGCCGGGCCCCTCAACTATGGCTACACCTTC

J: TRBJ2-1
D: NA
size: NA
V: TRBV7-2
CDR3: CASSFPGEQFF
DNA: TGTGCCAGCAGCTTTCCCGGTGAGCAGTTCTTC

J: TRBJ2-5
D: NA
size: NA
V: TRBV7-6
CDR3: CASSTQGTQYF
DNA: TGTGCCAGCAGCACGCAGGGGACCCAGTACTTC

J: TRBJ2-7
D: NA
size: NA
V: TRBV6-1
CDR3: CASHIRRDLYEQYF
DNA: TGTGCCAGCCATATCAGACGGGATCTATACGAGCAGTACTTC

J: TRBJ2-7
D: TRBD1
size: NA
V: TRBV4-1
CDR3: CASSLFRGSYEQYF
DNA: TGCGCCAGCAGCCTCTTCAGGGGGTCCTACGAGCAGTACTTC

J: TRBJ1-6
D: NA
size: NA
V: TRBV30
CDR3: CAWSEGGAGSPLHF
DNA: TGTGCCTGGAGTGAAGGGGGGGCGGGTTCACCCCTCCACTTT

J: TRBJ2-5
D: NA
size: NA
V: TRBV6-5
CDR3: CATNSVGETQYF
DNA: TGTGCCACCAATAGCGTGGGGGAGACCCAGTACTTC

J: TRBJ2-5
D: NA
size: NA
V: TRBV6-5
CDR3: CASSATGPSSETQYF
DNA: TGTGCCAGCAGCGCTACCGGCCCTAGCAGTGAGACCCAGTACTTC

J: TRBJ2-5
D: NA
size: once
V: TRBV10-2
CDR3: CASRSGRGDETQYF
DNA: TGCGCCAGCCGAAGTGGAAGGGGTGACGAGACCCAGTACTTC

J: TRBJ1-5
D: NA
size: NA
V: TRBV6-5
CDR3: CASSAGPSAGQPQHF
DNA: TGTGCCAGCAGTGCCGGACCCTCGGCAGGTCAGCCCCAGCATTTT

J: TRBJ1-2
D: NA
size: NA
V: TRBV5-6
CDR3: CASSQEAANYGYTF
DNA: TGTGCCAGCAGCCAGGAGGCGGCTAACTATGGCTACACCTTC